This TCR beta chain emerged from a study of blood T cell repertoires in COVID-19. Looking at the study overall: The United States, Italy and Spain provided the acute and convalescent COVID-19 samples.

The data were produced by immunoSEQ multiplex PCR, yet TCRdb's version contains in-frame clones alone and is incomplete. The sample lists 250,000 to 300,000 clones, roughly 89% seen once, with approximately 12% in the top ten. The V end was cut by 4 bases, the J end by 0 bases, with 14 bases between. CDR3 length equals 16 residues. From germline, CDR1 is SGHDT and CDR2 YYEEEE. The TCR originated in a woman in her 30s with COVID-19, enrolled during active disease. Sequenced sample: peripheral blood. The V gene is TRBV5-6, the J gene TRBJ2-1, with D unclear. CDR3 in amino acids: CASSPRLLSSYNEQFF. CDR3 in DNA: TGTGCCAGCAGCCCGCGACTCTTGAGCTCCTACAATGAGCAGTTCTTC.